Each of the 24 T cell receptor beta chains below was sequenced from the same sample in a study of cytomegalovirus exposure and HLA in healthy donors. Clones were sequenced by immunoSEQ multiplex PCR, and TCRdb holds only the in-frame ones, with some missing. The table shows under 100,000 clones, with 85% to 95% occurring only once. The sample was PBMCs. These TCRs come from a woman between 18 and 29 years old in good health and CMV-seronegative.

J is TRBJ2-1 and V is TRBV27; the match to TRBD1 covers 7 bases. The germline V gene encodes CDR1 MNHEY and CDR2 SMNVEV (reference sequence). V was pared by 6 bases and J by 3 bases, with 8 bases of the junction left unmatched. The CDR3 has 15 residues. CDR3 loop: CASSLDRVGYNEQFF. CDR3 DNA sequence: TGTGCCAGCAGCCTAGACAGGGTTGGCTACAATGAGCAGTTCTTC.

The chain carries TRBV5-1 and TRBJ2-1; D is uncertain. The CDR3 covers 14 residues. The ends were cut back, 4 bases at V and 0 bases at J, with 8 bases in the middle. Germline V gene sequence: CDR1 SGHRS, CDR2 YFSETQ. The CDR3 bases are TGCGCCAGCAGCGCAGGCGCCTCCTACAATGAGCAGTTCTTC. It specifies CASSAGASYNEQFF.

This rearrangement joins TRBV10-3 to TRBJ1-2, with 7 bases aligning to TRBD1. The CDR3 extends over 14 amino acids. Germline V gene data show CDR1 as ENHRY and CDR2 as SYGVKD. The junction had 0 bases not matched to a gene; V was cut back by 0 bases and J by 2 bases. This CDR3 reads CAISESQGNYGYTF. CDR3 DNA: TGTGCCATCAGTGAGTCACAGGGGAACTATGGCTACACCTTC.

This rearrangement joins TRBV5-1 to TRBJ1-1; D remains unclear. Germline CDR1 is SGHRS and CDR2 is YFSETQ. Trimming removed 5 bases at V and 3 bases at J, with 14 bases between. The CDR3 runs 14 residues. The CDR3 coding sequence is TGCGCCAGCAGTTACCGGACGGGAGACACTGAAGCTTTCTTT. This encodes CASSYRTGDTEAFF.

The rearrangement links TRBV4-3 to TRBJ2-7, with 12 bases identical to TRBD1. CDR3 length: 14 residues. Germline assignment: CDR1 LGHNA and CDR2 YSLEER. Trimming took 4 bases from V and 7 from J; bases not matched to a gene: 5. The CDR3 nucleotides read TGCGCCAGCAGCCGAGGGGACAGGGGGCGTGAGCAGTACTTC. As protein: CASSRGDRGREQYF.

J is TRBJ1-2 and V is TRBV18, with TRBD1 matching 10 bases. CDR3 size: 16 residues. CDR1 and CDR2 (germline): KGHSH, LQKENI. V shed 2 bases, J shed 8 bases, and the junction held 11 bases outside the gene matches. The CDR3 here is CASSPAPGQGSRGYTF. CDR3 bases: TGTGCCAGCTCACCAGCACCGGGACAGGGGTCGCGAGGCTACACCTTC.

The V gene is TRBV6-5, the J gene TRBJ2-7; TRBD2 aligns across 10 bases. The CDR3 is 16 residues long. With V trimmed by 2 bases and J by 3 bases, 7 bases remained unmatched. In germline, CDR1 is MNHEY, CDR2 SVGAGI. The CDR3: CASSYRGTSANYEQYF. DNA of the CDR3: TGTGCCAGCAGTTACCGAGGGACTAGCGCGAACTACGAGCAGTACTTC.

The CDR3 here is CASSRTGDPLTSSGNTIYF. CDR3 bases: TGTGCCAGCAGTCGCACAGGGGATCCCCTGACGAGCTCTGGAAACACCATATATTTT. This chain uses TRBV11-2 with TRBJ1-3; TRBD1 agrees at 7 bases. This CDR3 comprises 19 residues. Germline lookup yields CDR1 SGHAT and CDR2 FQNNGV. With 6 bases clipped from V and 0 bases from J, the junction kept 17 bases outside the gene matches.

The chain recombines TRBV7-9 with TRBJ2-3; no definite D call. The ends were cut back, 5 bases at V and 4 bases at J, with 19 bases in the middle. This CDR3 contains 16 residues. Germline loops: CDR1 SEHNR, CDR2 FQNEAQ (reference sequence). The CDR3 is CASSPTGSRSADTQYF. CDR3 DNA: TGTGCCAGCAGCCCGACTGGATCCCGCAGTGCAGATACGCAGTATTTT.

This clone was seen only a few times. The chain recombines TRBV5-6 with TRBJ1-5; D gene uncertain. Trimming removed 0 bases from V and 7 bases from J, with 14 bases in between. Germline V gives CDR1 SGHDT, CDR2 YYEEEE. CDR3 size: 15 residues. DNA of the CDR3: TGTGCCAGCAGCTTGGAAACGGCGCCGGGGCAGCCCCAGCATTTT. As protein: CASSLETAPGQPQHF. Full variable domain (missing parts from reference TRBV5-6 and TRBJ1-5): DAGVTQSPTHLIKTRGQQVTLRCSPKSGHDTVSWYQQALGQGPQFIFQYYEEEERQRGNFPDRFSGHQFPNYSSELNVNALLLGDSALYLCASSLETAPGQPQHFGDGTRLSIL.

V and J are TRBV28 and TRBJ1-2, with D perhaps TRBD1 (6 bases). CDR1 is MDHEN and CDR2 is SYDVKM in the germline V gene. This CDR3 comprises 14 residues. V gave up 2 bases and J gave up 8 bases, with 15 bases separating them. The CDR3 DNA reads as TGTGCCAGCAGTTTAACTGGACAGTCTTTCGGCTACACCTTC. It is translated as CASSLTGQSFGYTF.

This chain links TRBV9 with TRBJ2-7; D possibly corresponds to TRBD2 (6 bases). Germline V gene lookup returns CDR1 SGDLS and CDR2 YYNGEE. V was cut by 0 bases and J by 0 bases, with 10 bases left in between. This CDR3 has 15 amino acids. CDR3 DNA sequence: TGTGCCAGCAGCGTAGACGGGGGTAGCTCCTACGAGCAGTACTTC. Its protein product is CASSVDGGSSYEQYF.

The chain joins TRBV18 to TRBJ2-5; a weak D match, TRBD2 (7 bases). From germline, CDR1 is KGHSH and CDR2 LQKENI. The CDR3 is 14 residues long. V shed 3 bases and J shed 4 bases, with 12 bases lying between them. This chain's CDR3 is CASSPTGRGETQYF. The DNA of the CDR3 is TGTGCCAGCTCACCTACAGGGAGGGGAGAGACCCAGTACTTC.

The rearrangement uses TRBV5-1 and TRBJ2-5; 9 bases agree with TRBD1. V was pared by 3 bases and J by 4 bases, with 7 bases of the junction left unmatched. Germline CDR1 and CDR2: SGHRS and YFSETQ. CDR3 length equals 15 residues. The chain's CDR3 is CASSYQAGQGETQYF. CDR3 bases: TGCGCCAGCAGCTATCAGGCGGGACAGGGAGAGACCCAGTACTTC.

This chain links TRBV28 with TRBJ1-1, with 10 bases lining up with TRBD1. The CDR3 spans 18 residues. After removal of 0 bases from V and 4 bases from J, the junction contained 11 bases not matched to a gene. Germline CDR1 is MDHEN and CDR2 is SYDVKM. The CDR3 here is CASSLWDRGRRVGTEAFF. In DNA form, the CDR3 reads TGTGCCAGCAGTTTATGGGACAGGGGGAGGAGAGTGGGCACTGAAGCTTTCTTT.

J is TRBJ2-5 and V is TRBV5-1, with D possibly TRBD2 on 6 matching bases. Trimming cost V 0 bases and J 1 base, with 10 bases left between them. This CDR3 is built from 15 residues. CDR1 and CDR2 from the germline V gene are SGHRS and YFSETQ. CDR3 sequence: CASSLGGTFQETQYF. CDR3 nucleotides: TGCGCCAGCAGCTTGGGGGGGACTTTCCAAGAGACCCAGTACTTC. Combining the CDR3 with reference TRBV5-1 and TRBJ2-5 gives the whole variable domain KAGVTQTPRYLIKTRGQQVTLSCSPISGHRSVSWYQQTPGQGLQFLFEYFSETQRNKGNFPGRFSGRQFSNSRSEMNVSTLELGDSALYLCASSLGGTFQETQYFGPGTRLLVL.

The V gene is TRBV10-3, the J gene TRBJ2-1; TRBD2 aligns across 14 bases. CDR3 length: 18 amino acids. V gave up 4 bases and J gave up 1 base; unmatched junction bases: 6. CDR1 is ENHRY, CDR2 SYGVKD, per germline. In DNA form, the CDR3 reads TGTGCCATCAGTGGCGGGACTAGCGGGGGCTTTTCCTACAATGAGCAGTTCTTC. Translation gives CAISGGTSGGFSYNEQFF.

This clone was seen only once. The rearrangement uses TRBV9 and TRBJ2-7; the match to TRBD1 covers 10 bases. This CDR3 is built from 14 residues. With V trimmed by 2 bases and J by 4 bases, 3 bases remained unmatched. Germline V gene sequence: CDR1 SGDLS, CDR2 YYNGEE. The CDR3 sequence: CASSVTGGGYEQYF. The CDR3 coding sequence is TGTGCCAGCAGCGTGACAGGGGGCGGATACGAGCAGTACTTC.

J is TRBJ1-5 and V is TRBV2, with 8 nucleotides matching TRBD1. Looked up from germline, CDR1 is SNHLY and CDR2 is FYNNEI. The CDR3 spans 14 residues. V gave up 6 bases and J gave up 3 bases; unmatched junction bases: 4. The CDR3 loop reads CASSSGGYNQPQHF. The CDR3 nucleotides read TGTGCCAGCAGCTCAGGGGGCTACAATCAGCCCCAGCATTTT.

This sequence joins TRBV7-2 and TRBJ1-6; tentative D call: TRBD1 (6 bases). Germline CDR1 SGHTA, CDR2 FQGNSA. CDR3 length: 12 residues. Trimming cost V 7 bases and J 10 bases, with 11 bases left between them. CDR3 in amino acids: CASTQGGSPLHF. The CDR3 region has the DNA TGTGCCAGCACACAGGGTGGATCACCCCTCCACTTT.

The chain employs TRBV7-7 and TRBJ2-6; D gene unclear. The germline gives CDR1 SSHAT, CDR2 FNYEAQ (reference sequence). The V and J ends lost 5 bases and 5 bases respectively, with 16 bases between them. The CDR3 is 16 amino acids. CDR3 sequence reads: CASSEALQSRANVLTF. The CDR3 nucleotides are TGTGCCAGCAGCGAGGCCCTACAAAGTCGGGCCAACGTCCTGACTTTC.

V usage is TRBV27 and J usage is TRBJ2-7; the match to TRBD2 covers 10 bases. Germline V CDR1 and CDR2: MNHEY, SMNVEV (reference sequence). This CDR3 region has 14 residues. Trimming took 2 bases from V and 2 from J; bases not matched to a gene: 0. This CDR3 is CASSLGTSAYEQYF. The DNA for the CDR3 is TGTGCCAGCAGTTTAGGGACTAGCGCCTACGAGCAGTACTTC.

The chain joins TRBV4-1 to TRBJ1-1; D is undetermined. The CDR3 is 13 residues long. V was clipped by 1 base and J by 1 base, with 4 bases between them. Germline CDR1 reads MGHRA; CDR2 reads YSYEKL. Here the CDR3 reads CASSQVGNTEAFF. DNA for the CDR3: TGCGCCAGCAGCCAAGTCGGGAACACTGAAGCTTTCTTT.

CDR3: CASSSPSGSADTQYF. DNA of the CDR3: TGTGCCAGCAGCTCTCCTAGCGGGAGTGCAGATACGCAGTATTTT. The chain couples TRBV7-2 to TRBJ2-3, with 10 bases that match TRBD2. CDR3 length: 15 amino acids. Germline CDR1 and CDR2: SGHTA and FQGNSA. The V and J ends lost 4 bases and 4 bases, in that order; junction bases with no gene match: 5.